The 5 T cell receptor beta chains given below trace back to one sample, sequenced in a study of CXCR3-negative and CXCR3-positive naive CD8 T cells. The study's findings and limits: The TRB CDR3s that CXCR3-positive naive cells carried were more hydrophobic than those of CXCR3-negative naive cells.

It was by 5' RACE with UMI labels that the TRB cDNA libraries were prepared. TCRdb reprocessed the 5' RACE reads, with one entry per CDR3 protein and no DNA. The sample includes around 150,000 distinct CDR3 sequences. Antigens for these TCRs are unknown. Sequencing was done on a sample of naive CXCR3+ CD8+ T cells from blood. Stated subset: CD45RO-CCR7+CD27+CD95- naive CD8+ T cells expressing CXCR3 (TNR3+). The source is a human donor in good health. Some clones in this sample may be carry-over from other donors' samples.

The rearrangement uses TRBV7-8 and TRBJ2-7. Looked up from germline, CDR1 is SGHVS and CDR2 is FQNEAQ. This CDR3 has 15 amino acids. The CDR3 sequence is CASSLARGKMYEQYF.

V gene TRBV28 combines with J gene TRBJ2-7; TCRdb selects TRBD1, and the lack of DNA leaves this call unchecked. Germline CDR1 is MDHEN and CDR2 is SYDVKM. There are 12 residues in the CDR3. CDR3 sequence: CASTMTGDEQYF.

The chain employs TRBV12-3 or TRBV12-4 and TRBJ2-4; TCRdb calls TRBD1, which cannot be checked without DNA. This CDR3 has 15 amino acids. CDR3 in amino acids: CASSRSQGIGNIQYF.

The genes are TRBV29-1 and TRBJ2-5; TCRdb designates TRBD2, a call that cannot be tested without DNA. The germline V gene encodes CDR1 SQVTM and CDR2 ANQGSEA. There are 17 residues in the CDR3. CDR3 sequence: CSVERPAGGAAQETQYF.

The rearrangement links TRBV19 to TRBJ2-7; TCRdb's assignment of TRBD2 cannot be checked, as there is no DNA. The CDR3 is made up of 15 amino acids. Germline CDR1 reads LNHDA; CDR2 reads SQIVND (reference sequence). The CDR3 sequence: CASSWAGQNSYEQYF.